This T cell receptor (beta chain) was sequenced for a study of blood T cell repertoires in COVID-19 (dated by TCRdb to the early 2020s). Concerning the study at large: Collaborator samples came from the United States, Italy and Spain and covered acute and convalescent phases of COVID-19. The prospective study material was composed of cDNA or gDNA derived from T cells, B-cell-depleted T cells, or PBMCs. The repertoires were made available in a free public database intended to serve as a resource for research on the immune response to SARS-CoV-2. Subjects who had been exposed to COVID-19, were actively infected with it, or had recovered from it provided the deeply sampled blood TCRbeta repertoires that made up the dataset. Where available, HLA class I and class II types were obtained from metadata supplied by the sample provider rather than from assay-based typing. The samples were drawn from two sources: the first 160 participants of the ongoing ImmuneRACE study, and over 1,000 subjects contributed by 6 global collaborators. Sample metadata almost always included a de-identified subject ID, COVID-19 status, age in years and sex.

Whole blood was collected in K2EDTA tubes by collaborating institutions according to the institutions' own protocols. For TCRbeta analysis, collaborators shipped samples as frozen whole blood, isolated PBMCs, or DNA extracted from either of those sample types. What the work shows at the level of the full study, not this receptor alone: The amount of clinical and demographic metadata varied by source and participant and was provided uncurated.

The immunoSEQ Assay, a bias-controlled multiplex PCR, was used to amplify TCRbeta CDR3 regions from genomic DNA. In the original analysis: Within the assay, amplification of reference gene primers was used to estimate how many nucleated cells each sample contained. To quantify the absolute abundance of each unique TCRbeta CDR3 rearrangement, sequence reads were collapsed and filtered. For each sample, productive Simpson clonality was calculated by taking the square root of Simpson's diversity index across productive rearrangements. TCRdb took this table from immuneACCESS and kept in-frame rearrangements with V and J called. Such tables lack part of the clones; where checked against another copy, unresolved V genes explain under half of the gap, and the rest is unexplained. That table supplies the V and J calls and clone size; D and trimming were determined from the DNA. The sample table contains 200,000 to 250,000 clones; only one count was recorded for roughly 86% of them. The ten biggest clones cover 4% of the sample.

Comments on this clone: Its recognized antigen is unknown. No base quality values were provided; no much bigger clone lies one nucleotide off.

The CDR3 numbers 13 residues from cysteine through phenylalanine. Only the CDR3 region is kept as DNA, spanning 39 bases read in frame from base 1. The V end loses 1 base and the J end loses 8 bases, and a stretch of 11 bases separates them. CDR1 and CDR2 are drawn from the germline V gene: MNHNS, SASEGT. Sequences were obtained from peripheral blood. The TCR comes from a man aged 50 to 59 with acute or convalescent COVID-19. The sequence is built from TRBV6-1 and TRBJ1-2; the D gene cannot be named for sure. The CDR3 loop reads CASSEVNWAGYTF. The DNA sequence follows: TGTGCCAGCAGTGAAGTTAATTGGGCAGGCTACACCTTC.